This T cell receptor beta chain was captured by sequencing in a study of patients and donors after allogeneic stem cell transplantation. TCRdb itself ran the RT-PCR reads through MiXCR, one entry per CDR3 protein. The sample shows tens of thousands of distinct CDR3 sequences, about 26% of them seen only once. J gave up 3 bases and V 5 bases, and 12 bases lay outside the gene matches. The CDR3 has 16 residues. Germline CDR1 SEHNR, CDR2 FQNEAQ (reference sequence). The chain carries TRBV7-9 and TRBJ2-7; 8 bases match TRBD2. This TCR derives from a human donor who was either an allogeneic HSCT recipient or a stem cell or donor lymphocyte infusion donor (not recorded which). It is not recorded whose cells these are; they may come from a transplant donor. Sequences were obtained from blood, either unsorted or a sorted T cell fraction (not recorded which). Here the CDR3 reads CASSHLISGSIYEQYF. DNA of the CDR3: TGTGCCAGCAGCCACCTGATCAGCGGGAGCATCTACGAGCAGTACTTC.